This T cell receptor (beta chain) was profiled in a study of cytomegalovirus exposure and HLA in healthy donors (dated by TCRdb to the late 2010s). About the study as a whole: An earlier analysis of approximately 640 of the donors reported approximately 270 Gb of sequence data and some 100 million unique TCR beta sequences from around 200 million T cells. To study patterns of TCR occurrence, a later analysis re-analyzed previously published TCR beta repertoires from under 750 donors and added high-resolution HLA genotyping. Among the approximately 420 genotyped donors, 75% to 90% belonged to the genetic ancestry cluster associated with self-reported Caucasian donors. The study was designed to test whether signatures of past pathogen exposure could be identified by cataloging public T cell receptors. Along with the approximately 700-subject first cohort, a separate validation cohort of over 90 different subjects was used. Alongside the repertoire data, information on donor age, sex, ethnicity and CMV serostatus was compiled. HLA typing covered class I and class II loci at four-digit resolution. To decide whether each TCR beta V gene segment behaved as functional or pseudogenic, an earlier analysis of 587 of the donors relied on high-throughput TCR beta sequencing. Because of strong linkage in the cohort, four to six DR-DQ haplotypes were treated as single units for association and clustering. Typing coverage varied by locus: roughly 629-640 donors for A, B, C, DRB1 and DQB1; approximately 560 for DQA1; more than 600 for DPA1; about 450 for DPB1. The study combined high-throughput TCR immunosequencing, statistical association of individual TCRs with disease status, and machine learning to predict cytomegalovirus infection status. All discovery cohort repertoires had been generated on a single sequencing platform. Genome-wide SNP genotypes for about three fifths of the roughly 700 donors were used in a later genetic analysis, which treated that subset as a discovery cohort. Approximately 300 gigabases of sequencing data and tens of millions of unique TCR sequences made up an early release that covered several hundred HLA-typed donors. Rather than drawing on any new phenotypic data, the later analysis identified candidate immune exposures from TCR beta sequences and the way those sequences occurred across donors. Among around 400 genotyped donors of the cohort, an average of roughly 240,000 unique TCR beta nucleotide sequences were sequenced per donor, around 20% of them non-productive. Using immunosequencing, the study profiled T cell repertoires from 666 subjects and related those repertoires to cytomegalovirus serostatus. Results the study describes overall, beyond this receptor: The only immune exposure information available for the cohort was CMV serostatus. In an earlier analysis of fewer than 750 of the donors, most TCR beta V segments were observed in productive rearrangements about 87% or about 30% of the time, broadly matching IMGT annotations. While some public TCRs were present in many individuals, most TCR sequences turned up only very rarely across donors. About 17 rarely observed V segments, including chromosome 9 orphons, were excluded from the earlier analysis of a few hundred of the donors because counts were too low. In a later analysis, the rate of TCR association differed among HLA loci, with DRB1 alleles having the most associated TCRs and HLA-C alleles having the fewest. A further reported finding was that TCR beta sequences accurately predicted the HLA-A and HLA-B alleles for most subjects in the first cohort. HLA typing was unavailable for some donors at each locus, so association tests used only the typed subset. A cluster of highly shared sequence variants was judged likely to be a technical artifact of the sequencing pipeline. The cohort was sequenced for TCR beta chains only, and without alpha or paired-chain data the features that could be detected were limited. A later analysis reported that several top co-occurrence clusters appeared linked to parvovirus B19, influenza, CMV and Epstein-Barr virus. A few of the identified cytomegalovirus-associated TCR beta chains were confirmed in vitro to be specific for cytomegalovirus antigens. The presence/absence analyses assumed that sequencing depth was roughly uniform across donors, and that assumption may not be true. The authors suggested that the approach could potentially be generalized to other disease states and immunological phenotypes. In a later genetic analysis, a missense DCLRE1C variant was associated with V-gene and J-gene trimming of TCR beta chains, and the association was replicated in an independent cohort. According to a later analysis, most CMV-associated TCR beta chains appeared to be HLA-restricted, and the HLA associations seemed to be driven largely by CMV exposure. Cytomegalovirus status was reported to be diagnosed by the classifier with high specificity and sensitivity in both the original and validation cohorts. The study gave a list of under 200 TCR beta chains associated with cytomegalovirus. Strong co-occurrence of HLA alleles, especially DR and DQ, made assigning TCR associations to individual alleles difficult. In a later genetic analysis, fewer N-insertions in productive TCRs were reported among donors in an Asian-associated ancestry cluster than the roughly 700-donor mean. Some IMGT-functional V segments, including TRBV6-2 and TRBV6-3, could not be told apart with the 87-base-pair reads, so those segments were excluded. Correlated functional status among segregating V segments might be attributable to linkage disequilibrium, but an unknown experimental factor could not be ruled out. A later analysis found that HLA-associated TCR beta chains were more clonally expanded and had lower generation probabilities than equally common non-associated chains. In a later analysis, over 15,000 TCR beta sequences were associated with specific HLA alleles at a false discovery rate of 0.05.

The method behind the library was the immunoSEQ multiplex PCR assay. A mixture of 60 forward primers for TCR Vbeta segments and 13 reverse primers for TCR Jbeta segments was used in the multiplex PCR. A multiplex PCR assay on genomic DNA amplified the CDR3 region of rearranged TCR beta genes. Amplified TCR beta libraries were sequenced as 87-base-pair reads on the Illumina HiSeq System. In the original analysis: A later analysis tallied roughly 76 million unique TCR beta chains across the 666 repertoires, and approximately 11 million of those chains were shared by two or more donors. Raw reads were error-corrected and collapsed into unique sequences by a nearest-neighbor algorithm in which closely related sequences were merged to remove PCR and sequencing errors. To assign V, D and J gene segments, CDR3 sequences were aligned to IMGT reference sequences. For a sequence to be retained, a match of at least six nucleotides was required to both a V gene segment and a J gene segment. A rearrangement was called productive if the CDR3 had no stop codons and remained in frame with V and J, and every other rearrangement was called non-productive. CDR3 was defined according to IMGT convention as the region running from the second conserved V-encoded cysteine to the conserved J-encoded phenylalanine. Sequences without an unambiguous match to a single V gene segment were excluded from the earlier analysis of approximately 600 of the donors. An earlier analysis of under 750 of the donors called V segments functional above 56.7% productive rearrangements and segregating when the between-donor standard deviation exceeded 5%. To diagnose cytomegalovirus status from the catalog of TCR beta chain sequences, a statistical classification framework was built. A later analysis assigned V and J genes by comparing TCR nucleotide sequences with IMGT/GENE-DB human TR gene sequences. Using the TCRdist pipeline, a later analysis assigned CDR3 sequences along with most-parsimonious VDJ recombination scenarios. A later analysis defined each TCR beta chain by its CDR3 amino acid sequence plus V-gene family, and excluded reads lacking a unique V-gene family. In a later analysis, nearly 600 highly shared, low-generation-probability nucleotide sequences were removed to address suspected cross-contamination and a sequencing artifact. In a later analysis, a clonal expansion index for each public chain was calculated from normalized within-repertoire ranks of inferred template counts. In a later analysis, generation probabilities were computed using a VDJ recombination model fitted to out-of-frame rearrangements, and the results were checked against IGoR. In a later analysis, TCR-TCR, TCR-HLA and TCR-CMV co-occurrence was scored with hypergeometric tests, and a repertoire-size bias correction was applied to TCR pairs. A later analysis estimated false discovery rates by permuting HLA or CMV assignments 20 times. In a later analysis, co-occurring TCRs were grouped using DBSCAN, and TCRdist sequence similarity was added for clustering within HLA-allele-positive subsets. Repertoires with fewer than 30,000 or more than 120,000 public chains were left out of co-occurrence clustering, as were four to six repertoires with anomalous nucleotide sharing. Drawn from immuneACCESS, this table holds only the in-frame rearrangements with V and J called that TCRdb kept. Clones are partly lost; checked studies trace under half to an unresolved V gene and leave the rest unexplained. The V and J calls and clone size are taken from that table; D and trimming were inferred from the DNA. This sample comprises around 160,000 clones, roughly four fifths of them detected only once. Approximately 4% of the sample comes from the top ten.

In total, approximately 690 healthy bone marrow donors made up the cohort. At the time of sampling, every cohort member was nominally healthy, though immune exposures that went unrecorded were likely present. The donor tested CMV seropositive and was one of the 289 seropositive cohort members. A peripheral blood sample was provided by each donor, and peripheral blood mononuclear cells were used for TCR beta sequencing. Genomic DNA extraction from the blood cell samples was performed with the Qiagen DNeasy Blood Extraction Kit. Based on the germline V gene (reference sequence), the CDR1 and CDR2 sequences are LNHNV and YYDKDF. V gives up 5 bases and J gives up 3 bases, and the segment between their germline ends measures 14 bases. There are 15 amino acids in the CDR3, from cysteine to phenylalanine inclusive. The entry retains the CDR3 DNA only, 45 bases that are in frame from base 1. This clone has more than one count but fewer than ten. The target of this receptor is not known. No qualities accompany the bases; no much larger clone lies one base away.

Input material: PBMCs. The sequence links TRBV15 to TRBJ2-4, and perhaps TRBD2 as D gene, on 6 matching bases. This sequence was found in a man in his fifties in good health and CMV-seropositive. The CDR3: CATSGRGLGKNIQYF. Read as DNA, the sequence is TGTGCCACCAGCGGTCGGGGGTTGGGCAAAAACATTCAGTACTTC.